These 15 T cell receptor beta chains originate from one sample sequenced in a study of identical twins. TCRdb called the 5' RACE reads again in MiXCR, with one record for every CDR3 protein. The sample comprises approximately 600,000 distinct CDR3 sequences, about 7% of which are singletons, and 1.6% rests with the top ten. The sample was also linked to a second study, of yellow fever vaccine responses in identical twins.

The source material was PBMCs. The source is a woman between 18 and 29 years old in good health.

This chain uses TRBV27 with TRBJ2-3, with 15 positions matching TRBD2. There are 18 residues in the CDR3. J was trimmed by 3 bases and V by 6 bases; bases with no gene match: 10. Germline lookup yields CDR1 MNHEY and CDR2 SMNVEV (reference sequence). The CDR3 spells CASRPRTSGGAWTDTQYF. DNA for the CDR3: TGTGCCAGCAGACCAAGGACTAGCGGGGGGGCGTGGACAGATACGCAGTATTTT.

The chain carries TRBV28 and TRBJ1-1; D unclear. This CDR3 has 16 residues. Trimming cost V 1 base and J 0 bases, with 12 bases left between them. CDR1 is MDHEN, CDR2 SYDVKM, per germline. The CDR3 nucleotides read TGTGCCAGCAGTTTATCTATGTGGGTAATGAACACTGAAGCTTTCTTT. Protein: CASSLSMWVMNTEAFF.

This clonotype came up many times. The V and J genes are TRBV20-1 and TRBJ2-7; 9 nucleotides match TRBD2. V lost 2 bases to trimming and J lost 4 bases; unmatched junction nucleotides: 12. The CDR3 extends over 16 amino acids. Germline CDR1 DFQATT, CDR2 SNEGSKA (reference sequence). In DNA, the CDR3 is TGCAGTGCTAGACCAACACCGGGACTAGCTCATTACGAGCAGTACGTC. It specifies CSARPTPGLAHYEQYV.

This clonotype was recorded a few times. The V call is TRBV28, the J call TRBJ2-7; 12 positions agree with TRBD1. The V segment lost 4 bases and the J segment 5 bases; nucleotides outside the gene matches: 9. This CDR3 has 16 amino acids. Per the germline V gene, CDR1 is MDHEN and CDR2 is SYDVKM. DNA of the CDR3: TGTGCCAGCAGTTCCAGGGACAGGGGGCCGGCTAACGAGCAGTACTTC. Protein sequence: CASSSRDRGPANEQYF.

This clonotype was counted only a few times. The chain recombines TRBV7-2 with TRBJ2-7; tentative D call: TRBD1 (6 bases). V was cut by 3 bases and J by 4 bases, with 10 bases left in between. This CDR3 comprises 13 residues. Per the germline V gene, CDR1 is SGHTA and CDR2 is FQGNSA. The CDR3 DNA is TGTGCCAGCAGCTTCAACAGGGAATACGAGCAGTACTTC. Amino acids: CASSFNREYEQYF.

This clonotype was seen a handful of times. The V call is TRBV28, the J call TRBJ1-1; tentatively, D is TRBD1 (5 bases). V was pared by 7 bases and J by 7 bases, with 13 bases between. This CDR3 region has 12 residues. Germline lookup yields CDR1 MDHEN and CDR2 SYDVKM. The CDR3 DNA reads TGTGCCAGCAACTCCGTGGGGGTTGAAGCTTTCTTT. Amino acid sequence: CASNSVGVEAFF.

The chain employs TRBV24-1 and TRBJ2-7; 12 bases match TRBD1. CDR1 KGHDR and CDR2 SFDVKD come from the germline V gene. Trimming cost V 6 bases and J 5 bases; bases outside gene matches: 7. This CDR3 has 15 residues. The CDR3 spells CATSTAGTGGDEQYF. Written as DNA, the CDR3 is TGTGCCACCAGTACCGCTGGGACAGGGGGCGACGAGCAGTACTTC.

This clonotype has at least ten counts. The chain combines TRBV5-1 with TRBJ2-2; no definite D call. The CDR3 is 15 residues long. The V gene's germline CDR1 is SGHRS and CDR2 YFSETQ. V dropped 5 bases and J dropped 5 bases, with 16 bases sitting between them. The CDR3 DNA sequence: TGCGCCAGCAGACCCCCGGTAGGGAATACCGGGGAGCTGTTTTTT. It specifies CASRPPVGNTGELFF.

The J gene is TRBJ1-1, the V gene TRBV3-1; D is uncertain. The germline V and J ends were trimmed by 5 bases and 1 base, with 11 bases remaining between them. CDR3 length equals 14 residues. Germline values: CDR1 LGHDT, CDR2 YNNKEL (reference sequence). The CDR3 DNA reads TGTGCCAGCAGCGCGACGGCAACGAACACTGAAGCTTTCTTT. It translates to CASSATATNTEAFF.

The CDR3, as DNA: TGCGCCAGCAGCCAAGATGGTTGGACAGGGTCTTCGAGAGAGACCCAGTACTTC. It encodes CASSQDGWTGSSRETQYF. This sequence joins TRBV4-1 and TRBJ2-5; 8 bases map to TRBD1. This CDR3 is 18 amino acids long. Losses at the gene ends were 0 bases for V and 4 bases for J; bases not matched to a gene: 13. Germline V lookup: CDR1 MGHRA, CDR2 YSYEKL.

CDR3 amino acids: CASSKSSYEQYF. CDR3 coding DNA: TGCGCCAGCAGCAAATCGAGCTACGAGCAGTACTTC. This rearrangement joins TRBV5-1 to TRBJ2-7; D is uncertain. Germline V gene sequence: CDR1 SGHRS, CDR2 YFSETQ. Trimming stripped 4 bases from V and 3 bases from J, with 8 bases between. CDR3 length: 12 amino acids. The whole variable domain, filled in from reference TRBV5-1 and TRBJ2-7, reads KAGVTQTPRYLIKTRGQQVTLSCSPISGHRSVSWYQQTPGQGLQFLFEYFSETQRNKGNFPGRFSGRQFSNSRSEMNVSTLELGDSALYLCASSKSSYEQYFGPGTRLTVT.

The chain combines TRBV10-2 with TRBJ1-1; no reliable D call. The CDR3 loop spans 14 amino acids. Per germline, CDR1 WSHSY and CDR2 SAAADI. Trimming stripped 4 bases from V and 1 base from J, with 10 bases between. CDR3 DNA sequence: TGCGCCAGCAGTGGTTCACACACGAACACTGAAGCTTTCTTT. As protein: CASSGSHTNTEAFF.

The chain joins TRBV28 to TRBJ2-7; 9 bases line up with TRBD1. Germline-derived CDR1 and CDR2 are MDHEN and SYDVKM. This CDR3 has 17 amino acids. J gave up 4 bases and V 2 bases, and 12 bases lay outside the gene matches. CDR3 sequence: CASSLPEGDRDKYEQYF. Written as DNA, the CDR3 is TGTGCCAGCAGTTTACCCGAAGGGGACAGGGACAAGTACGAGCAGTACTTC.

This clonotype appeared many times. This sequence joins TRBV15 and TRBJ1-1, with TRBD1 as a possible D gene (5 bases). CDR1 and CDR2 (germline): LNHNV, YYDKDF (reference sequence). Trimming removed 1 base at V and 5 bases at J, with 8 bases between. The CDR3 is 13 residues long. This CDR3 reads CATSRAGSTEAFF. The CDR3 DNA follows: TGTGCCACCAGCAGAGCAGGGTCGACTGAAGCTTTCTTT.

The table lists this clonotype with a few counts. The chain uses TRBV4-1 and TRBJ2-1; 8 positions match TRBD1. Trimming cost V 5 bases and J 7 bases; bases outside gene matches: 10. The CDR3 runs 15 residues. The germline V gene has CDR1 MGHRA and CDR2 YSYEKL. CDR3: CASSSDRGLSNEQFF. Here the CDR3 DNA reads TGCGCCAGCAGCTCAGACAGGGGACTTTCAAATGAGCAGTTCTTC.